The clone carrying this T cell receptor beta chain was seen a few times. Its antigen is unknown. Germline lookup yields CDR1 MNHEY and CDR2 SVGEGT. The V end lost 11 bases, the J end lost 6 bases, and 14 bases lay between the germline ends. This CDR3 comprises 11 residues. The data were taken from a study of post-analysis software for immune sequencing data. Study-wide context: Relapsing-remitting, secondary progressive and progressive-relapsing multiple sclerosis courses were included. Study-level points and caveats: Significantly lower normalized Chao1 diversity was found in patients with multiple sclerosis relative to controls. Pronounced co-clustering by F measure was evident among identically batched samples. In patients, TRBV5-6, TRBV5-1 and TRBV20-1 belonged to five TRBV segments found more frequently than in controls.

Prepared TCR beta cDNA libraries contained unique molecular identifiers. Between roughly 1 and 10 million T cells gave rise to about 450,000 cDNA molecules. One entry per CDR3 protein, called by TCRdb with MiXCR from the PCR reads. The sample lists roughly 700,000 distinct CDR3 sequences, approximately 30% occurring once. The sequence was obtained from a girl aged 10-17 years with multiple sclerosis. The sequenced sample was blood. The chain combines TRBV6-2 or TRBV6-3 with TRBJ2-7; D is tentatively TRBD1 or TRBD2 (5 bases each). The DNA of the CDR3 is TGTGCCTCTGGGGACGTGGGCGAGCAGTACTTC. Protein: CASGDVGEQYF.